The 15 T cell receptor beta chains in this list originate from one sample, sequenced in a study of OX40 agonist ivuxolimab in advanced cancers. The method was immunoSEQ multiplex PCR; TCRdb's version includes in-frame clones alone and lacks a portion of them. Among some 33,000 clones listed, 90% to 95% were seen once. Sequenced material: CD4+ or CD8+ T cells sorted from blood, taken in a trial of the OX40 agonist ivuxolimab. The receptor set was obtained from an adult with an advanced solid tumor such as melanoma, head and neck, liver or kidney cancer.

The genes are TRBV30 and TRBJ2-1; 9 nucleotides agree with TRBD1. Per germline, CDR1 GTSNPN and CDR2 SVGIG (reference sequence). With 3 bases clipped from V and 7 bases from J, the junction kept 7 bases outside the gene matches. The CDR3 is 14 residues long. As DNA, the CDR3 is TGTGCCTGGAGACTCGGGACAGGGTTAAATGAGCAGTTCTTC. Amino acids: CAWRLGTGLNEQFF.

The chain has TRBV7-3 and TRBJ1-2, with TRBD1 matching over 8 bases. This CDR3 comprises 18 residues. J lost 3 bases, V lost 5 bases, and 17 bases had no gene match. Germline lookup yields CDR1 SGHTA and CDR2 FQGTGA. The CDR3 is CASSPLGGQGASYYGYTF. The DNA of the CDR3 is TGTGCCAGCAGCCCCCTGGGGGGGCAGGGGGCGTCCTACTATGGCTACACCTTC.

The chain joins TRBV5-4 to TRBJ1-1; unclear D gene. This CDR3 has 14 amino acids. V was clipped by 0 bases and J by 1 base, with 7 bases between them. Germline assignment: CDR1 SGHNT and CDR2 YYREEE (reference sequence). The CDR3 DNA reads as TGTGCCAGCAGCTTGGTCTTGGGGAACACTGAAGCTTTCTTT. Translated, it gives CASSLVLGNTEAFF.

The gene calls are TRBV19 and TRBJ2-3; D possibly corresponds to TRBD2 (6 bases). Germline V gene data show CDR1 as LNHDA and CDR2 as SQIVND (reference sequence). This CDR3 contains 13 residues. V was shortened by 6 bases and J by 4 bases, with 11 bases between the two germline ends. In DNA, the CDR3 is TGTGCCAGTAGATTCGGGGGACCAGATACGCAGTATTTT. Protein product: CASRFGGPDTQYF.

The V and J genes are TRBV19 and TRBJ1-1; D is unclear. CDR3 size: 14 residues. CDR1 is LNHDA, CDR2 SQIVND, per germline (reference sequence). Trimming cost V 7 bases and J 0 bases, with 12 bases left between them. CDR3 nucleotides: TGTGCCAGTAAAGCCGCAGCTATGAACACTGAAGCTTTCTTT. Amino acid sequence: CASKAAAMNTEAFF.

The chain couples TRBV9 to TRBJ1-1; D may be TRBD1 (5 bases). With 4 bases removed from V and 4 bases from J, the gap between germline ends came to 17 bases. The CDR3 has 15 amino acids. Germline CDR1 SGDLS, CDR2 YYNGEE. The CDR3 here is CASSSGGGFATEAFF. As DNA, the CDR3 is TGTGCCAGCAGCTCCGGGGGGGGGTTCGCCACTGAAGCTTTCTTT.

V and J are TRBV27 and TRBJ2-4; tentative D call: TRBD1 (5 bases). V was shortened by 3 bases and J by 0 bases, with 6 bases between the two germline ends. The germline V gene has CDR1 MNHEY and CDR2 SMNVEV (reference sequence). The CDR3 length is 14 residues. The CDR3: CASSLQGAKNIQYF. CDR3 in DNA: TGTGCCAGCAGTTTGCAGGGAGCCAAAAACATTCAGTACTTC.

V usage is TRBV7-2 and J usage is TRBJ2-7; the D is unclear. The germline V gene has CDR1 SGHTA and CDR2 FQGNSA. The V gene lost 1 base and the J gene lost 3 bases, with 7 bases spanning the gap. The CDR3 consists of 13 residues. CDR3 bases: TGTGCCAGCAGCTTAGGTCCGAACTACGAGCAGTACGTC. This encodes CASSLGPNYEQYV.

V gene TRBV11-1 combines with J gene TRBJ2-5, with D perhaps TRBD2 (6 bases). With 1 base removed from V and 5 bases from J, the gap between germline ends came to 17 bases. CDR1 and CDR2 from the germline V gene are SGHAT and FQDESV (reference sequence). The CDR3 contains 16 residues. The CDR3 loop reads CASSLDISGGDETQYF. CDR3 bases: TGTGCCAGCAGCTTAGATATATCTGGAGGGGACGAGACCCAGTACTTC.

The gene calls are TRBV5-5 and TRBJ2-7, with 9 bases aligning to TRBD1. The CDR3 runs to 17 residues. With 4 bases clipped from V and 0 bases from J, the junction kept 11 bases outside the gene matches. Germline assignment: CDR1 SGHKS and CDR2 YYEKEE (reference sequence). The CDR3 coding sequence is TGTGCCAGCAGCCCCCGAGGGTCGGGACAGGGCTCCTACGAGCAGTACTTC. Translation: CASSPRGSGQGSYEQYF.

This CDR3 reads CASGLDFTGRSDTEAFF. The DNA for the CDR3 is TGTGCTAGTGGTTTGGATTTCACAGGGAGATCGGACACTGAAGCTTTCTTT. This chain uses TRBV12-5 with TRBJ1-1; the D gene is possibly TRBD1 (6 bases). V was trimmed by 1 base and J by 3 bases, leaving 18 bases between them. The CDR3 consists of 17 residues. CDR1 and CDR2 (germline): LGHNT, FRNRAP.

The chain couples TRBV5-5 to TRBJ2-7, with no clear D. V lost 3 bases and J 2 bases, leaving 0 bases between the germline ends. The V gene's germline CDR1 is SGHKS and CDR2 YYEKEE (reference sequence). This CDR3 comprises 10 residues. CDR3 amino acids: CASSSYEQYF. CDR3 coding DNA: TGTGCCAGCAGCTCCTACGAGCAGTACTTC.

The CDR3 protein is CASSFLGATNAGELFF. The CDR3 nucleotides read TGTGCCAGCAGTTTTCTCGGAGCGACCAACGCCGGGGAGCTGTTTTTT. The chain uses TRBV27 and TRBJ2-2; D gene unclear. V dropped 3 bases and J dropped 6 bases, with 17 bases sitting between them. The CDR3 consists of 16 residues. Germline V gene lookup returns CDR1 MNHEY and CDR2 SMNVEV (reference sequence).

CDR3 coding DNA: TGTGCCAGCAGCTCCCGGGACAGGGGGCGATTCACTGAAGCTTTCTTT. Amino acids: CASSSRDRGRFTEAFF. V and J are TRBV7-9 and TRBJ1-1; TRBD1 matches at 12 bases. The CDR3 spans 16 residues. Germline lookup yields CDR1 SEHNR and CDR2 FQNEAQ (reference sequence). V was pared by 4 bases and J by 4 bases, with 7 bases of the junction left unmatched.

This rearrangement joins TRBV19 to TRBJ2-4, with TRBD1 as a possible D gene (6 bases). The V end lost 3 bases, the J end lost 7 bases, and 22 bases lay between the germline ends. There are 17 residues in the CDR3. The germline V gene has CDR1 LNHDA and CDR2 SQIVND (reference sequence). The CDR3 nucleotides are TGTGCCAGTAGTATGACACCGGGACACGGGGCTACGAACATTCAGTACTTC. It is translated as CASSMTPGHGATNIQYF.